The T cell receptor beta chain described here comes from a study of beta chain features in type 1 diabetes. Reverse transcribing all isolated RNA meant expressed TCRB transcripts were sequenced. Libraries were prepared by immunoSEQ multiplex PCR; TCRdb keeps only in-frame clonotypes and omits some of them. Among more than 85,000 clones, under 40% were seen once, and the ten largest hold about 0.07%. Findings of the study overall: Any role of HLA type in TCRB rearrangement remained unresolved here. Insertions were fewer and deletions more numerous at VDJ junctions in type 1 diabetes patients.

Concerning this clone itself: Its antigen is unknown.

The germline gives CDR1 MDHEN, CDR2 SYDVKM. The CDR3 covers 13 residues. V lost 5 bases and J lost 10, with 17 bases in between. V is TRBV28 and J is TRBJ1-1; a weak D match, TRBD1 (6 bases). The origin of this receptor is a young woman in good health. The sequenced sample consisted of stem cell memory CD4+ T cells from blood. The CDR3 loop is CASSPPLQGRAFF. The DNA of the CDR3 is TGTGCCAGCAGTCCCCCATTACAGGGTAGAGCTTTCTTT.